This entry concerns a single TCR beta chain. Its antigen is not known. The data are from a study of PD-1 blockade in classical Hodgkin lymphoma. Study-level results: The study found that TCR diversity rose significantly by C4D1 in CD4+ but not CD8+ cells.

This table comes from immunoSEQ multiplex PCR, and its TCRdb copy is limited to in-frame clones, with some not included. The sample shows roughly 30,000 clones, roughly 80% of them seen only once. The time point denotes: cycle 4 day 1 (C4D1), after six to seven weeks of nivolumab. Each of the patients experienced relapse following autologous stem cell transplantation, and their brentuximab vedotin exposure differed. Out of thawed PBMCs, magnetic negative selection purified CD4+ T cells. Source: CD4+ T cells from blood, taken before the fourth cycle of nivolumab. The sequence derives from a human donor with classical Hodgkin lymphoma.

The CDR3 protein is CASGTTDTQYF. The DNA for the CDR3 is TGTGCTAGTGGTACAACAGATACGCAGTATTTT. The chain couples TRBV12-5 to TRBJ2-3; no reliable D call. V was clipped by 5 bases and J by 3 bases, with 3 bases between them. CDR1 LGHNT and CDR2 FRNRAP come from the germline V gene. The length of the CDR3 is 11 residues.